This paragraph covers one T cell receptor beta chain sequence. Its cognate antigen is unknown. Samples with a second dose at about 4 or about 12 weeks were pooled together. The data originate from a study of T cell responses to AZD1222 COVID-19 vaccine. Here immunoSEQ multiplex PCR was the method, and the copy in TCRdb shows in-frame clones only, minus some. The sample includes 90,000 to 100,000 clones, around 85% of them seen just once. Study conclusions and caveats: Nearly half of spike-specific TCRs reportedly go after variant regions that carry no mutations.

This TCR was sampled from an adult who received the AZD1222 COVID-19 vaccine. The starting material was peripheral blood, obtained 28 days after the second AZD1222 dose.

CDR3 sequence: CASSINRGGNTIYF. Written as DNA, the CDR3 is TGTGCCAGCAGCATAAATAGAGGTGGAAACACCATATATTTT. The chain combines TRBV6-5 with TRBJ1-3, with D uncertain. V was trimmed by 6 bases and J by 3 bases, leaving 12 bases between them. The CDR3 extends over 14 amino acids. The germline V gene encodes CDR1 MNHEY and CDR2 SVGAGI.